One sample yielded the 21 T cell receptor beta chains listed below, sequenced in a study of OX40 agonist ivuxolimab in advanced cancers. Sequencing used immunoSEQ multiplex PCR; TCRdb keeps in-frame clones, though not all of them. The profile covers 55,000 to 65,000 clones, with approximately 86% appearing a single time and approximately 0.54% taken by the ten largest. This sample comprised CD4+ or CD8+ T cells sorted from blood, obtained in a trial of the OX40 agonist ivuxolimab. The receptor source for this set is an adult with an advanced solid tumor such as melanoma, head and neck, liver or kidney cancer.

The chain has TRBV27 and TRBJ2-1; D gene unclear. CDR3 length: 14 amino acids. Deletions cut 1 base from V and 7 bases from J, with 11 bases between. The germline V gene encodes CDR1 MNHEY and CDR2 SMNVEV (reference sequence). The DNA of the CDR3 is TGTGCCAGCAGTTTATTAGGCCTTCAAAATGAGCAGTTCTTC. Its protein product is CASSLLGLQNEQFF.

The gene calls are TRBV7-8 and TRBJ1-6; D unresolved. The CDR3 runs 16 residues. V dropped 2 bases and J dropped 7 bases, with 15 bases sitting between them. Germline V CDR1 and CDR2: SGHVS, FQNEAQ. The DNA for the CDR3 is TGTGCCAGCAGCTTACTTGAATTGGGAGGGAATTCACCCCTCCACTTT. Protein: CASSLLELGGNSPLHF.

The rearrangement uses TRBV7-6 and TRBJ2-7, with TRBD2 as a possible D gene (6 bases). Germline values: CDR1 SGHVS, CDR2 FNYEAQ. V lost 1 base and J 7 bases, leaving 11 bases between the germline ends. This CDR3 spans 13 amino acids. DNA of the CDR3: TGTGCCAGCAGCTTAGACCGAGGAGGGGAGCAGTACTTC. Translation: CASSLDRGGEQYF.

This sequence joins TRBV28 and TRBJ2-3; 12 bases align to TRBD2. V lost 10 bases and J lost 4; bases outside the gene matches: 9. The germline V gene encodes CDR1 MDHEN and CDR2 SYDVKM. CDR3 size: 15 residues. The CDR3 DNA sequence: TGTGCCATCTCTAGCGGGGGGGCGGGGGCAGATACGCAGTATTTT. Residues: CAISSGGAGADTQYF.

The chain joins TRBV27 to TRBJ2-3; D may be TRBD2 (7 bases). Germline assignment: CDR1 MNHEY and CDR2 SMNVEV (reference sequence). The V and J ends lost 6 bases and 4 bases respectively, with 14 bases between them. The CDR3 has 14 amino acids. CDR3 coding DNA: TGTGCCAGCAGCCCAGGGAGGGGGGCAGATACGCAGTATTTT. Its protein is CASSPGRGADTQYF.

The chain links TRBV7-2 to TRBJ1-6; D perhaps matches TRBD1 (6 bases). The CDR3 has 15 amino acids. V lost 1 base, J lost 9 bases, and 13 bases lay in between. Per germline, CDR1 SGHTA and CDR2 FQGNSA. In nucleotides, the CDR3 is TGTGCCAGCAGCTTAGGGCAGGGGCTAAGTTCACCCCTCCACTTT. Its translation is CASSLGQGLSSPLHF.

This sequence joins TRBV19 and TRBJ1-4; 11 nucleotides align to TRBD1. This CDR3 has 15 residues. CDR1 LNHDA and CDR2 SQIVND come from the germline V gene (reference sequence). Unmatched junction bases numbered 2, after V lost 8 bases and J lost 0 bases. This chain's CDR3 is CASGDRGATNEKLFF. DNA for the CDR3: TGTGCCAGTGGGGACAGGGGGGCAACTAATGAAAAACTGTTTTTT.

This clone was seen a few times. The V gene is TRBV9, the J gene TRBJ1-1; 7 bases agree with TRBD1. This CDR3 has 15 amino acids. Per germline, CDR1 SGDLS and CDR2 YYNGEE. V lost 1 base to trimming and J lost 5 bases; unmatched junction nucleotides: 8. The CDR3 DNA sequence: TGTGCCAGCAGCGTAACCGGGACAGCGAAAACTGAAGCTTTCTTT. Translation: CASSVTGTAKTEAFF.

This rearrangement joins TRBV18 to TRBJ2-1; the match to TRBD2 covers 7 bases. V shed 0 bases, J shed 3 bases, and the junction held 2 bases outside the gene matches. From germline, CDR1 is KGHSH and CDR2 LQKENI. There are 15 residues in the CDR3. CDR3 nucleotides: TGTGCCAGCTCACCACCCGGGGGGTTCTACAATGAGCAGTTCTTC. It encodes CASSPPGGFYNEQFF.

Only a few counts were recorded for this clone. The chain carries TRBV25-1 and TRBJ2-1; D remains unclear. The CDR3 has 16 residues. The germline V gene encodes CDR1 MGHDK and CDR2 SYGVNS. The ends were cut back, 3 bases at V and 3 bases at J, with 15 bases in the middle. The CDR3, as DNA: TGTGCCAGCAGTGATTTTGGCAGAGGTCTCTACAATGAGCAGTTCTTC. This gives the protein CASSDFGRGLYNEQFF.

V usage is TRBV5-4 and J usage is TRBJ2-1, with 9 bases that match TRBD1. The CDR3 is made up of 14 amino acids. CDR1 SGHNT and CDR2 YYREEE come from the germline V gene (reference sequence). The junction had 4 bases not matched to a gene; V was cut back by 3 bases and J by 6 bases. In nucleotides, the CDR3 is TGTGCCAGCAGCTCGGGACAGGGAAGCAATGAGCAGTTCTTC. This gives the protein CASSSGQGSNEQFF.

This chain uses TRBV28 with TRBJ1-5; D possibly corresponds to TRBD1 (5 bases). Germline lookup yields CDR1 MDHEN and CDR2 SYDVKM. This CDR3 has 14 amino acids. The V end lost 3 bases, the J end lost 7 bases, and 13 bases lay between the germline ends. The CDR3 protein is CASSFGQGAQPQHF. The CDR3, as DNA: TGTGCCAGCAGTTTTGGTCAGGGTGCCCAGCCCCAGCATTTT.

The rearrangement links TRBV7-8 to TRBJ2-7; D not resolved. The CDR3 is made up of 15 amino acids. With 1 base removed from V and 0 bases from J, the gap between germline ends came to 10 bases. Per germline, CDR1 SGHVS and CDR2 FQNEAQ. The CDR3 here is CASSLGGSSSYEQYF. CDR3 coding DNA: TGTGCCAGCAGCTTAGGTGGCAGTAGCTCCTACGAGCAGTACTTC.

V gene TRBV5-8 combines with J gene TRBJ1-2; perhaps TRBD1 as D (6 bases). Trimming cost V 1 base and J 2 bases, with 12 bases left between them. CDR1 and CDR2 from the germline V gene are SGHTS and YDEGEE. This CDR3 has 15 residues. The CDR3 region is CASSLLQGGNYGYTF. The CDR3 DNA reads TGTGCCAGCAGCTTGTTACAGGGAGGGAACTATGGCTACACCTTC.

The chain has TRBV9 and TRBJ2-1; 8 nucleotides align to TRBD1. Trimming removed 2 bases from V and 7 bases from J; junction bases left unmatched: 8. The CDR3 spans 15 residues. Looked up from germline, CDR1 is SGDLS and CDR2 is YYNGEE. CDR3 region: CASSVSGGGGNEQFF. In DNA, the CDR3 is TGTGCCAGCAGCGTTTCAGGGGGCGGTGGGAATGAGCAGTTCTTC.

The gene calls are TRBV7-2 and TRBJ2-2; 10 bases align to TRBD1. Germline V gives CDR1 SGHTA, CDR2 FQGNSA. Trimming removed 7 bases from V and 12 bases from J; junction bases left unmatched: 14. The CDR3 contains 15 residues. CDR3 nucleotides: TGTGCCAGCACCCTAAGAGGAGTGGACAGGGGGAAGCTGTTTTTT. Amino acid sequence: CASTLRGVDRGKLFF.

The chain combines TRBV2 with TRBJ1-1; maybe TRBD1 (6 bases). Trimming removed 4 bases at V and 1 base at J, with 10 bases between. CDR1 and CDR2 (germline): SNHLY, FYNNEI. This CDR3 is 14 amino acids long. CDR3 bases: TGTGCCAGCAGTGTGCACAGGGAGAACACTGAAGCTTTCTTT. Translating gives CASSVHRENTEAFF.

The chain carries TRBV4-1 and TRBJ1-4, with no clear D. The ends were cut back, 2 bases at V and 7 bases at J, with 8 bases in the middle. Germline V lookup: CDR1 MGHRA, CDR2 YSYEKL. This CDR3 is 13 amino acids long. The CDR3 is CASSQPRGEKLFF. CDR3 coding DNA: TGCGCCAGCAGCCAACCCCGGGGTGAAAAACTGTTTTTT.

This clone was recorded once. The J gene is TRBJ2-7, the V gene TRBV30, with TRBD1 matching 11 bases. Germline V lookup: CDR1 GTSNPN, CDR2 SVGIG (reference sequence). J gave up 4 bases and V 1 base, and 6 bases lay outside the gene matches. This CDR3 contains 15 residues. CDR3 bases: TGTGCCTGGAGTGCCGGGACAGGGGGGACTTACGAGCAGTACTTC. Translating it yields CAWSAGTGGTYEQYF.

This sequence joins TRBV6-1 and TRBJ1-4; D is ambiguous. Trimming cost V 6 bases and J 3 bases, with 11 bases left between them. CDR1 is MNHNS and CDR2 is SASEGT in the germline V gene. The CDR3 extends over 14 amino acids. The CDR3 DNA reads as TGTGCCAGCAGCCCCGGAGCGGCTAATGAAAAACTGTTTTTT. This codes for CASSPGAANEKLFF.

CDR3 coding DNA: TGTGCCAGCAGCTCCAAGGACAGTTACACCGGGGAGCTGTTTTTT. As protein: CASSSKDSYTGELFF. The rearrangement uses TRBV7-2 and TRBJ2-2, with TRBD1 as a possible D gene (6 bases). V was cut by 4 bases and J by 3 bases, with 12 bases left in between. This CDR3 comprises 15 residues. The germline CDR1 and CDR2 sequences are SGHTA and FQGNSA.